The following is a T cell receptor beta chain sequence with its context. Its antigen remains unknown. This specimen belongs to a study of identifying expanded T cells in peripheral blood. Measured with immunoSEQ multiplex PCR; TCRdb has only the in-frame clones, and not every one. This sample has around 120,000 clones, with over 65% found just once. Collection occurred without any documented infections or immune events in donors. The CDR3 extends over 13 amino acids. Germline lookup yields CDR1 LNHDA and CDR2 SQIVND (reference sequence). V shed 4 bases and J shed 3 bases, with 9 bases lying between them. Study outcomes and limitations: Clone count variance between approximately two-week samples rose with total template count.

This TCR was sampled from a person between 18 and 75 years old in good health. The rearrangement links TRBV19 to TRBJ1-1; no firm D call. The sequenced material came from blood. CDR3 loop: CASSSQVYTEAFF. CDR3 bases: TGTGCCAGTAGTAGCCAGGTCTACACTGAAGCTTTCTTT.